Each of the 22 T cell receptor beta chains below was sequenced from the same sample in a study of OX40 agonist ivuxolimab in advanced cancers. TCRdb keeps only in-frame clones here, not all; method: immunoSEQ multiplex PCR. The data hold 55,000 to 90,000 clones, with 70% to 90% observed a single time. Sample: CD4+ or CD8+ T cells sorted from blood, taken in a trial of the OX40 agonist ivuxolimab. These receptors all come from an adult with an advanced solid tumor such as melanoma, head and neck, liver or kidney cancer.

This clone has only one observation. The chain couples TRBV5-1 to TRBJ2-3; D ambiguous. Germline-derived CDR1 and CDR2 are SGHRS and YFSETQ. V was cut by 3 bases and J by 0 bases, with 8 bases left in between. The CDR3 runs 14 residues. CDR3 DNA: TGCGCCAGCAGCTCCCCAGAGAGCACAGATACGCAGTATTTT. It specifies CASSSPESTDTQYF.

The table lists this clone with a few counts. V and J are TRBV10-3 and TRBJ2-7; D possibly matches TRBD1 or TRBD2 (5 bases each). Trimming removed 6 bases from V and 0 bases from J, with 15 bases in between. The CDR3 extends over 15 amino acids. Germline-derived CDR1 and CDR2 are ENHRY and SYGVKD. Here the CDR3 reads CAISPGPKASYEQYF. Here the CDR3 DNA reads TGTGCCATCAGCCCGGGACCCAAGGCCTCCTACGAGCAGTACTTC.

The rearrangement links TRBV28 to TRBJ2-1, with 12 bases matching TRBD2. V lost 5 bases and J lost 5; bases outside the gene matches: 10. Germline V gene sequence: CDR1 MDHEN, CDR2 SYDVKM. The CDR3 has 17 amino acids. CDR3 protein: CASSPAQASGRDNEQFF. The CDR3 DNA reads TGTGCCAGCAGTCCCGCTCAGGCTAGCGGGAGGGACAATGAGCAGTTCTTC.

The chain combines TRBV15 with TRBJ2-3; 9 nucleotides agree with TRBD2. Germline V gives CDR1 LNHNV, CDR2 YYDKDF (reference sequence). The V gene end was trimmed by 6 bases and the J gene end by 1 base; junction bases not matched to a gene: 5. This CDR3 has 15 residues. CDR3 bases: TGTGCCACCAGACTAGCGGGCACGCGCACAGATACGCAGTATTTT. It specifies CATRLAGTRTDTQYF.

CDR3 amino acids: CAITPTSAYNEQFF. In DNA form, the CDR3 reads TGTGCCATCACCCCTACCTCAGCTTACAATGAGCAGTTCTTC. The chain carries TRBV10-3 and TRBJ2-1; D is unclear. The V end was cut by 7 bases, the J end by 4 bases, with 14 bases between. The CDR3 runs to 14 residues. Germline CDR1 and CDR2: ENHRY and SYGVKD.

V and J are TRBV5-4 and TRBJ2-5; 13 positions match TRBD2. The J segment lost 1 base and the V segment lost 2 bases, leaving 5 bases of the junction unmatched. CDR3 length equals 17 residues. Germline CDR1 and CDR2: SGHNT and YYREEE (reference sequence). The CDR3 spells CASSFGLAGEFQETQYF. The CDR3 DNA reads TGTGCCAGCAGCTTCGGACTAGCGGGAGAGTTCCAAGAGACCCAGTACTTC.

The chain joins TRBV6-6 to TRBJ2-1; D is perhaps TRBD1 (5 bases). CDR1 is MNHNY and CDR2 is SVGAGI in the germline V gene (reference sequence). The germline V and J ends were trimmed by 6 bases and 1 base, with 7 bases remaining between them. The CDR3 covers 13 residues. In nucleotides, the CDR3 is TGTGCCAGCAGAGCAGGGTCCTACAATGAGCAGTTCTTC. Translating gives CASRAGSYNEQFF.

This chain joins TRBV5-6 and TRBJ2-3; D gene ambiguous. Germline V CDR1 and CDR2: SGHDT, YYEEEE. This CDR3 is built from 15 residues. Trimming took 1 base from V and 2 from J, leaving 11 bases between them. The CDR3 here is CASSLWGPNTDTQYF. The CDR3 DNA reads TGTGCCAGCAGCTTGTGGGGTCCGAACACAGATACGCAGTATTTT.

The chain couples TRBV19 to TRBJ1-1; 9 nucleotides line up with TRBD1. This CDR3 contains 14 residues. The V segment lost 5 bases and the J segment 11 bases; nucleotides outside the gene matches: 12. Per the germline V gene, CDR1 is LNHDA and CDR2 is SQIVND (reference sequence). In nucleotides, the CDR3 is TGTGCCAGTAGTGACAGACCGGGACAGGGTTCGGCTTTCTTT. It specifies CASSDRPGQGSAFF.

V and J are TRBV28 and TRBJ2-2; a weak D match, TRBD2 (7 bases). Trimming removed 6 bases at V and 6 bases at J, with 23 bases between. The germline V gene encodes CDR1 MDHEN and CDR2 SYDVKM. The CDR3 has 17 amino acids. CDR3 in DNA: TGTGCCAGCAGGACTCAGATGGGTACAGGGAGGGCCGGGGAGCTGTTTTTT. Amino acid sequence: CASRTQMGTGRAGELFF.

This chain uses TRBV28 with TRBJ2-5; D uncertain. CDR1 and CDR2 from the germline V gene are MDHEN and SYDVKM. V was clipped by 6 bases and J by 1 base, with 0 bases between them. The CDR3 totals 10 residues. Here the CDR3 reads CASSQETQYF. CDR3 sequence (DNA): TGTGCCAGCAGCCAAGAGACCCAGTACTTC.

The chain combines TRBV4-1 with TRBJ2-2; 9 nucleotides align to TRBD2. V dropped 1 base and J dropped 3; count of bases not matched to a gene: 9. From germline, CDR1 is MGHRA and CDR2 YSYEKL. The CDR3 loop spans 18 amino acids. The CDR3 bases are TGCGCCAGCAGCCAAGCACCCGGGACTAGCCCGGACACCGGGGAGCTGTTTTTT. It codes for CASSQAPGTSPDTGELFF.

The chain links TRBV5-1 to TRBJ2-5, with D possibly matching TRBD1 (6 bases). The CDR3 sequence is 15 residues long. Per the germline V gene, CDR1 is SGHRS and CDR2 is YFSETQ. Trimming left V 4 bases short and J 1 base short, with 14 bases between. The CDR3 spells CASSVTGIRQETQYF. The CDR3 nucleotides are TGCGCCAGCAGCGTTACAGGGATTCGCCAAGAGACCCAGTACTTC.

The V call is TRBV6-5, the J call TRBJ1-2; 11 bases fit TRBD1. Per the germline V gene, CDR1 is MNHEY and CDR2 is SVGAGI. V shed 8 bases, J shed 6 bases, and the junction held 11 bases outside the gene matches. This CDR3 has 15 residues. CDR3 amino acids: CASARGTGGGNGYTF. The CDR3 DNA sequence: TGTGCCAGCGCCCGGGGGACAGGGGGAGGGAATGGCTACACCTTC.

For the CDR3, the DNA is TGTGCCTGCCCTAACACCAGGAGGGGGCGAAGCTCTGGAAACACCATATATTTT. Translating it yields CACPNTRRGRSSGNTIYF. The rearrangement links TRBV30 to TRBJ1-3; 7 bases map to TRBD1. Unmatched junction bases numbered 17, after V lost 6 bases and J lost 0 bases. The CDR3 has 18 amino acids. From germline, CDR1 is GTSNPN and CDR2 SVGIG (reference sequence).

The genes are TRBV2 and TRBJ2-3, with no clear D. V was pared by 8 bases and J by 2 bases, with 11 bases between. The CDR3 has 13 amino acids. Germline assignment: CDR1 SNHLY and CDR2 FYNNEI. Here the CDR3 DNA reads TGTGCCAGCGTCCGAACAGTCACAGATACGCAGTATTTT. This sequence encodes CASVRTVTDTQYF.

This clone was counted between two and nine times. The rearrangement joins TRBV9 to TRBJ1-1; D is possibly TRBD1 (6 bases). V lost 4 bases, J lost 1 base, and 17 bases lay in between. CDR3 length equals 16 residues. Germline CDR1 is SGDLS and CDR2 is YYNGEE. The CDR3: CASSPHGGTSNTEAFF. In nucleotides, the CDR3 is TGTGCCAGCAGCCCTCATGGGGGGACATCGAACACTGAAGCTTTCTTT.

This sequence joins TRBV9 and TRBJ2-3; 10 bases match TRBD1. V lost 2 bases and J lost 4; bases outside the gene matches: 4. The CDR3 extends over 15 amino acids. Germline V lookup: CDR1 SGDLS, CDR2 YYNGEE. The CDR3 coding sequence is TGTGCCAGCAGCGTCAGACAGGGGGCTCCAGATACGCAGTATTTT. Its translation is CASSVRQGAPDTQYF.

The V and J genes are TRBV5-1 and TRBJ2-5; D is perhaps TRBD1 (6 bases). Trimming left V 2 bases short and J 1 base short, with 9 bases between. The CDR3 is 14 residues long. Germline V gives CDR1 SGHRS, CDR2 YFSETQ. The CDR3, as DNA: TGCGCCAGCAGCTTCAGACAGGTCCAAGAGACCCAGTACTTC. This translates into CASSFRQVQETQYF.

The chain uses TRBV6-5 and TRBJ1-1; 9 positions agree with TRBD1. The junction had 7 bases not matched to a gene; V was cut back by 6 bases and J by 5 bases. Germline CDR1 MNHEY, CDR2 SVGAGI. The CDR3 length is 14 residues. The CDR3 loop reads CASSKQGAGTEAFF. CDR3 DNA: TGTGCCAGCAGCAAACAGGGGGCGGGTACTGAAGCTTTCTTT.

The CDR3 nucleotides read TGTGCCAGGAGGGACAGAACCGAAGAGACCCAGTACTTC. It encodes CARRDRTEETQYF. The chain combines TRBV6-4 with TRBJ2-5, with TRBD1 identical over 7 bases. J lost 3 bases, V lost 9 bases, and 7 bases had no gene match. The CDR3 has 13 amino acids. Germline V gene data show CDR1 as MRHNA and CDR2 as SNTAGT.

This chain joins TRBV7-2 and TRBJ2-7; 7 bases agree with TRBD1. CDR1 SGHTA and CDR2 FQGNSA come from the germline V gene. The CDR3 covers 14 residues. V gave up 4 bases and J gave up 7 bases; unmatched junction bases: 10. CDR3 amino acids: CASSSRQGLGEQYF. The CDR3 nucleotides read TGTGCCAGCAGCTCCAGACAGGGTCTGGGGGAGCAGTACTTC.